The next 19 T cell receptor beta chains were all read from a single sample in a study of beta chain features in type 1 diabetes. The study reverse transcribed the entire isolated RNA, so it sequenced expressed TCRB transcripts. The data were produced by immunoSEQ multiplex PCR, yet TCRdb's version contains in-frame clones alone and is incomplete. The table lists nearly 250,000 clones, around 14% of them singletons. Material: naive CD4+ T cells from blood. Receptor source: a woman aged 40 to 49 in good health.

This clone was detected a few times. V and J are TRBV2 and TRBJ1-3; possible D gene TRBD1, 5 bases. Germline CDR1 and CDR2: SNHLY and FYNNEI. Trimming left V 6 bases short and J 0 bases short, with 12 bases between. The CDR3 is 15 residues long. The CDR3 region is CASSLRVFSGNTIYF. The CDR3 DNA is TGTGCCAGCAGCCTCAGGGTCTTCTCTGGAAACACCATATATTTT.

This clone was picked up a small number of times. The J gene is TRBJ1-1, the V gene TRBV6-6; D is ambiguous. V dropped 6 bases and J dropped 4 bases, with 9 bases sitting between them. There are 12 residues in the CDR3. Germline V gene sequence: CDR1 MNHNY, CDR2 SVGAGI (reference sequence). This chain's CDR3 is CASSLLSTEAFF. CDR3 DNA sequence: TGTGCCAGCAGCCTTCTTAGCACTGAAGCTTTCTTT.

This clone was seen a single time. J is TRBJ1-2 and V is TRBV5-1; 8 bases map to TRBD1. V shed 0 bases, J shed 8 bases, and the junction held 6 bases outside the gene matches. This CDR3 region has 14 residues. Germline CDR1 and CDR2: SGHRS and YFSETQ. CDR3 protein: CASSLGGQDQGYTF. The CDR3 bases are TGCGCCAGCAGCTTGGGGGGACAGGACCAAGGCTACACCTTC.

The chain uses TRBV19 and TRBJ2-3; TRBD2 aligns across 12 bases. After removal of 6 bases from V and 4 bases from J, the junction contained 11 bases not matched to a gene. CDR3 length: 17 amino acids. CDR1 is LNHDA, CDR2 SQIVND, per germline (reference sequence). This CDR3 is CASSLVLAGGAADTQYF. The CDR3 bases are TGTGCCAGTAGCTTAGTACTAGCGGGGGGTGCCGCAGATACGCAGTATTTT. Combining the CDR3 with reference TRBV19 and TRBJ2-3 gives the whole variable domain DGGITQSPKYLFRKEGQNVTLSCEQNLNHDAMYWYRQDPGQGLRLIYYSQIVNDFQKGDIAEGYSVSREKKESFPLTVTSAQKNPTAFYLCASSLVLAGGAADTQYFGPGTRLTVL.

V is TRBV10-1 and J is TRBJ2-7, with 8 bases matching TRBD2. The trim removed 4 bases at V and 5 bases at J, leaving 4 bases unmatched. CDR3 size: 13 residues. CDR1 is WNHNN and CDR2 is SYGVQD in the germline V gene (reference sequence). The CDR3 nucleotides are TGCGCCAGCAGTGTGGGACTAGTTGACGAGCAGTACTTC. It encodes CASSVGLVDEQYF.

This clone was seen a handful of times. The chain employs TRBV6-5 and TRBJ1-1; 9 nucleotides align to TRBD1. The J segment lost 3 bases and the V segment lost 4 bases, leaving 6 bases of the junction unmatched. Germline V gene sequence: CDR1 MNHEY, CDR2 SVGAGI. The CDR3 is made up of 15 amino acids. The CDR3 region is CASSFPGQGDTEAFF. The CDR3 bases are TGTGCCAGCAGTTTCCCGGGACAGGGCGACACTGAAGCTTTCTTT.

This clone was counted a few times. Other DNA sequences in the sample encode the same CDR3. This chain uses TRBV18 with TRBJ2-5; D is uncertain. CDR3 size: 13 residues. Between the trimmed V and J ends, which lost 3 bases and 0 bases, there was a span of 5 bases. Germline values: CDR1 KGHSH, CDR2 LQKENI. CDR3 sequence: CASSPQYQETQYF. CDR3 nucleotides: TGTGCCAGCTCACCGCAGTACCAAGAGACCCAGTACTTC.

The V and J genes are TRBV29-1 and TRBJ1-2; D is unresolved. This CDR3 region has 13 residues. V was cut by 8 bases and J by 8 bases, with 21 bases left in between. CDR1 is SQVTM and CDR2 is ANQGSEA in the germline V gene. The CDR3 here is CSTDLSGYPGYTF. In DNA form, the CDR3 reads TGCAGCACTGATTTGTCAGGATACCCAGGCTACACCTTC.

This clone has a handful of counts. The CDR3: CASSHGPGTGISPLHF. The CDR3 DNA reads TGCGCCAGCAGCCATGGACCCGGGACAGGGATTTCACCCCTCCACTTT. This chain joins TRBV4-1 and TRBJ1-6; 9 positions match TRBD1. Germline CDR1 and CDR2: MGHRA and YSYEKL. V was pared by 3 bases and J by 9 bases, with 9 bases of the junction left unmatched. CDR3 length equals 16 residues.

For the CDR3, the DNA is TGTGCCAGCAGTTACTCGCATACGGGGGGCCAAGAGACCCAGTACTTC. Translation gives CASSYSHTGGQETQYF. The chain employs TRBV6-5 and TRBJ2-5; 7 nucleotides match TRBD2. This CDR3 has 16 amino acids. CDR1 MNHEY and CDR2 SVGAGI come from the germline V gene. The V gene end was trimmed by 0 bases and the J gene end by 1 base; junction bases not matched to a gene: 5.

This chain joins TRBV18 and TRBJ1-2, with D possibly TRBD1 on 6 matching bases. Trimming stripped 8 bases from V and 5 bases from J, with 15 bases between. The CDR3 contains 13 residues. CDR1 and CDR2 from the germline V gene are KGHSH and LQKENI. The CDR3 loop is CASGRGEEYGYTF. As DNA, the CDR3 is TGTGCCAGCGGCAGGGGAGAAGAGTATGGCTACACCTTC. The complete variable domain, with remaining parts taken from reference TRBV18 and TRBJ1-2, reads NAGVMQNPRHLVRRRGQEARLRCSPMKGHSHVYWYRQLPEEGLKFMVYLQKENIIDESGMPKERFSAEFPKEGPSILRIQQVVRGDSAAYFCASGRGEEYGYTFGSGTRLTVV.

This clone has more than one count but fewer than ten. The rearrangement links TRBV7-9 to TRBJ2-3, with a possible D match to TRBD1 (5 bases). The germline gives CDR1 SEHNR, CDR2 FQNEAQ (reference sequence). This CDR3 region has 13 residues. With 8 bases removed from V and 6 bases from J, the gap between germline ends came to 15 bases. The CDR3 nucleotides read TGTGCCAGCTTGGGAAGGGGTTTCGATACGCAGTATTTT. This codes for CASLGRGFDTQYF.

The chain combines TRBV7-9 with TRBJ2-5, with 10 bases that match TRBD2. J gave up 5 bases and V 2 bases, and 5 bases lay outside the gene matches. This CDR3 has 15 residues. Germline V CDR1 and CDR2: SEHNR, FQNEAQ (reference sequence). CDR3 amino acids: CASSLKRGGLETQYF. As DNA, the CDR3 is TGTGCCAGCAGCTTAAAGCGGGGGGGCCTGGAGACCCAGTACTTC.

The table lists this clone with a few counts. The genes are TRBV4-3 and TRBJ2-2, with D possibly being TRBD1 (7 bases). CDR3 length equals 17 residues. The germline V and J ends were trimmed by 4 bases and 0 bases, with 15 bases remaining between them. CDR1 LGHNA and CDR2 YSLEER come from the germline V gene. The CDR3 sequence: CASSLPAGGTNTGELFF. The DNA for the CDR3 is TGCGCCAGCAGCCTCCCCGCAGGGGGGACGAACACCGGGGAGCTGTTTTTT.

This rearrangement joins TRBV27 to TRBJ2-2; a weak D match, TRBD2 (5 bases). The CDR3 is 12 residues long. CDR1 and CDR2 from the germline V gene are MNHEY and SMNVEV (reference sequence). Deletions cut 8 bases from V and 5 bases from J, with 9 bases between. For the CDR3, the DNA is TGTGCCAGCCATTCGGGGACCGGGGAGCTGTTTTTT. This codes for CASHSGTGELFF.

This clone was seen more than once but under ten times. The chain links TRBV6-6 to TRBJ2-3, with D perhaps TRBD1 (5 bases). Germline values: CDR1 MNHNY, CDR2 SVGAGI (reference sequence). This CDR3 comprises 14 residues. The V gene lost 6 bases and the J gene lost 3 bases, with 13 bases spanning the gap. CDR3 sequence reads: CASRPLGVTDTQYF. DNA for the CDR3: TGTGCCAGCAGACCCTTAGGGGTTACAGATACGCAGTATTTT.

The chain combines TRBV23-1 with TRBJ1-4; TRBD1 is a possible D gene (5 bases). TRBV23-1 is marked as an open reading frame, function uncertain. CDR3 length: 17 residues. Trimming took 0 bases from V and 2 from J, leaving 13 bases between them. CDR3 amino acids: CASSQSVQEGTNEKLFF. CDR3 DNA sequence: TGCGCCAGCAGTCAATCGGTACAGGAAGGTACTAATGAAAAACTGTTTTTT.

This clone was observed a few times. The rearrangement uses TRBV15 and TRBJ2-7; 7 bases map to TRBD1. This CDR3 comprises 16 residues. V lost 2 bases, J lost 3 bases, and 10 bases stayed unmatched. Germline loops: CDR1 LNHNV, CDR2 YYDKDF (reference sequence). The CDR3, as DNA: TGTGCCACCAGCAGAACCCCGGGACAGAGTCTCTACGAGCAGTACTTC. Translation: CATSRTPGQSLYEQYF.

A few counts support this clone. The chain uses TRBV13 and TRBJ2-1, with TRBD2 as a possible D gene (6 bases). Looked up from germline, CDR1 is PRHDT and CDR2 is FYEKMQ (reference sequence). V gave up 4 bases and J gave up 0 bases, with 10 bases separating them. This CDR3 has 15 residues. The CDR3 here is CASSSQRASYNEQFF. CDR3 DNA: TGTGCCAGCAGCTCTCAGCGGGCCTCCTACAATGAGCAGTTCTTC.